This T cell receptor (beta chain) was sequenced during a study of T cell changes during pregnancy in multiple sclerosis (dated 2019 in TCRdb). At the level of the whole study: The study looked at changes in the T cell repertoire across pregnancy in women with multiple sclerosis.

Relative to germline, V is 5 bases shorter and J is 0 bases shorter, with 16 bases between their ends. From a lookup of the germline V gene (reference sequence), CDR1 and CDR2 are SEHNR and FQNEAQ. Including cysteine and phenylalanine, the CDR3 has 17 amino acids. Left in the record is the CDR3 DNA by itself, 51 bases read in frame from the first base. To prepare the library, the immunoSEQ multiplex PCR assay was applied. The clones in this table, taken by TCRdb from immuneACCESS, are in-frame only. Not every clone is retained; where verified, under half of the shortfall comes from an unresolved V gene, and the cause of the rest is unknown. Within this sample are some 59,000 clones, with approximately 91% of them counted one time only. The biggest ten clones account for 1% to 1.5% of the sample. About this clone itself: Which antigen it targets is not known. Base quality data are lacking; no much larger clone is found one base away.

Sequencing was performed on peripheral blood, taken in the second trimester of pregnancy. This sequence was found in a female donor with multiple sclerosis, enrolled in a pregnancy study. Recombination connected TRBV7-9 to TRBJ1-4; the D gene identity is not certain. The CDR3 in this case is CASSPGWAYTTNEKLFF. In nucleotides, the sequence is TGTGCCAGCAGCCCGGGGTGGGCTTATACAACTAATGAAAAACTGTTTTTT.